The present T cell receptor beta chain was sequenced within a study of blood T cell repertoires in COVID-19. The wider study: The analysed material was cDNA or gDNA that came from T cells, B-cell-depleted T cells, or PBMCs.

In the source study's methods: Reference gene primer amplification in the assay estimated nucleated cell counts. Assay used: immunoSEQ multiplex PCR; TCRdb lists only in-frame clones, some missing. Clone size and V and J calls were adopted from that table, with D and trimming inferred from the DNA. Counted here are under 250,000 clones, about four fifths occurring once; the ten biggest clones make up over 7.5%. The germline CDR1 and CDR2 sequences are SGHNT and YYREEE (reference sequence). The CDR3 sequence is 13 residues long. Trimming removed 8 bases from V and 0 bases from J; junction bases left unmatched: 4.

The chain employs TRBV5-4 and TRBJ2-7; 8 bases agree with TRBD1. This TCR derives from a man at least 80 years old with acute or convalescent COVID-19. The sample was peripheral blood. CDR3 in DNA: TGTGCCAGTCGGACAGGGAGCTCCTACGAGCAGTACTTC. Translation gives CASRTGSSYEQYF.